This TCR beta chain originates from a study of blood T cell repertoires in COVID-19. Study as a whole: COVID-19 samples, acute and convalescent, were from the United States, Italy and Spain.

This clone was detected once. The germline gene is not matched at one end of the junction; a read error may be the cause. Germline CDR1 is SGHRS and CDR2 is YFSETQ. The CDR3 spans 15 residues. The protocol was immunoSEQ multiplex PCR, while the TCRdb copy is restricted to in-frame clones and leaves out a portion. The sample lists approximately 400,000 clones; approximately 88% were seen once. This receptor was obtained from a man aged 40-49 years with acute or convalescent COVID-19. Source material: peripheral blood. The chain uses TRBV5-1 and TRBJ2-7; D perhaps matches TRBD2 (6 bases). The CDR3 DNA follows: TGCGCCAGCAGCTTGCCGTCGACTAGTTCCTCCGAGCAGTACTTC. Translated: CASSLPSTSSSEQYF.